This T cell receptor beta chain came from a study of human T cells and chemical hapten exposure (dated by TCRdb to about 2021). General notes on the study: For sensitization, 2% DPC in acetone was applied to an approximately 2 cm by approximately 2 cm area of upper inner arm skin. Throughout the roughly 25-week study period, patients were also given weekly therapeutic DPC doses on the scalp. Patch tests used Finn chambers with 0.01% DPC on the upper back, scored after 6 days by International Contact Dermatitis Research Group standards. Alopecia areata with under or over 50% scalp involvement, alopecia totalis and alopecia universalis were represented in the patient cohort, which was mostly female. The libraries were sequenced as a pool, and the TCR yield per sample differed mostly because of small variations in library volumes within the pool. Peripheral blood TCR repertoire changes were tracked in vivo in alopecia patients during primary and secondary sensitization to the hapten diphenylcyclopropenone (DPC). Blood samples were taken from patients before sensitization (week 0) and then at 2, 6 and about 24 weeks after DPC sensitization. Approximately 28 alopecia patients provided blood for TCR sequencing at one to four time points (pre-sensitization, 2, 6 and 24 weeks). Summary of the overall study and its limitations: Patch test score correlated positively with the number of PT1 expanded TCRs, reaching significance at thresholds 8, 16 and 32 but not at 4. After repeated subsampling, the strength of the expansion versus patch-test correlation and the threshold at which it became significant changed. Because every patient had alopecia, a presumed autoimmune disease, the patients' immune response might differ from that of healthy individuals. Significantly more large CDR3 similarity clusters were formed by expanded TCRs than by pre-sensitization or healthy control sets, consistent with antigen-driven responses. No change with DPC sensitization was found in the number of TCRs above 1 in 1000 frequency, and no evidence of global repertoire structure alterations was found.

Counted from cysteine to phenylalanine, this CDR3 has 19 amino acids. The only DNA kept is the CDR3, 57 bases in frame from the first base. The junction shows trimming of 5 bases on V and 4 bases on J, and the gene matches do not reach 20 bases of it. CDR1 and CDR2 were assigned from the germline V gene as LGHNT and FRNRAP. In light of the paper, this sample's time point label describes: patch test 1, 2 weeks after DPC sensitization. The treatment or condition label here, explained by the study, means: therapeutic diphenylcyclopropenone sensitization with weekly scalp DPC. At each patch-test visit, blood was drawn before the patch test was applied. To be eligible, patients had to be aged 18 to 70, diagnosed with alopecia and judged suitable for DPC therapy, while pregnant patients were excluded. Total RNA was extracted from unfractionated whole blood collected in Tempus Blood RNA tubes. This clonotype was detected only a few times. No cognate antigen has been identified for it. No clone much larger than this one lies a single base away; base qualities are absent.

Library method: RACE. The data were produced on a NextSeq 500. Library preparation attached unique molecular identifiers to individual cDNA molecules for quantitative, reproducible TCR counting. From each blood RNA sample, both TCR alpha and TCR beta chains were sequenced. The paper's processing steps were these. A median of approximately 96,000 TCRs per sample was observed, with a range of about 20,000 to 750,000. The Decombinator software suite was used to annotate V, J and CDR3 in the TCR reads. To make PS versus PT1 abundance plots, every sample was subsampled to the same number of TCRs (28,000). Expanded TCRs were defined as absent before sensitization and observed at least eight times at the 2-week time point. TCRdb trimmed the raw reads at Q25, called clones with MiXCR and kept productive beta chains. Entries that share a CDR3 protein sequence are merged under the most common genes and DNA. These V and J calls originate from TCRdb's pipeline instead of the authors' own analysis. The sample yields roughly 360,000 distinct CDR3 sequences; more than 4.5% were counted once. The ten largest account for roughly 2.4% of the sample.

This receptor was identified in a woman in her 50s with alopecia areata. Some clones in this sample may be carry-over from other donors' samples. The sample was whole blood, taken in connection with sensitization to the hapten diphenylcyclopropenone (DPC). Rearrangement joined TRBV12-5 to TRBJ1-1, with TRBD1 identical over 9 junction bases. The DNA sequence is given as TGTGCTAGTGGTGCCTTGGTACGGGGACAGGGAAAGGAGGGCACTGAAGCTTTCTTT. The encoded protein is CASGALVRGQGKEGTEAFF.